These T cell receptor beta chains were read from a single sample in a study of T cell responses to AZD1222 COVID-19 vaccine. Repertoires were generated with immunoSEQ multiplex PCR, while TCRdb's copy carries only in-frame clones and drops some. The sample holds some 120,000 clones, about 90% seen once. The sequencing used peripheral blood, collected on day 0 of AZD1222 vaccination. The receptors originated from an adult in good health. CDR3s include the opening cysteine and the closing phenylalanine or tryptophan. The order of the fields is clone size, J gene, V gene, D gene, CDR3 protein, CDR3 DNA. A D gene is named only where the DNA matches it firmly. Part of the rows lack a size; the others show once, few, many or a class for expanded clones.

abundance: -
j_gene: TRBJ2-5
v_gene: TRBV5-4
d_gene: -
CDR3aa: CASSFPRAETQYF
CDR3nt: TGTGCCAGCAGCTTTCCCAGGGCCGAGACCCAGTACTTC

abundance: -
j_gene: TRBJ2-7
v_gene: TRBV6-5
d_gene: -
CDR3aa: CASGGAGRGFDEQYF
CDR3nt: TGTGCCAGCGGGGGCGCAGGGAGGGGCTTTGACGAGCAGTACTTC

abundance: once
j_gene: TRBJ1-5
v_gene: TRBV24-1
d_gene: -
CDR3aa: CATSDSAGSNQPQHF
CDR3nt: TGTGCCACCAGTGATTCCGCAGGGTCAAATCAGCCCCAGCATTTT

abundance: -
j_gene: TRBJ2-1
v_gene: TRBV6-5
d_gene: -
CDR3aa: CASSWAESSAYNEQFF
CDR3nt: TGTGCCAGCAGTTGGGCGGAATCCTCCGCCTACAATGAGCAGTTCTTC

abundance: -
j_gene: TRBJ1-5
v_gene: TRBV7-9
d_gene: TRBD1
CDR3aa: CATGTGTFQPQHF
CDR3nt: TGTGCCACCGGGACAGGGACTTTTCAGCCCCAGCATTTT

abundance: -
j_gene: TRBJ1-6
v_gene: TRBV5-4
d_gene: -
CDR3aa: CASSFGDNSPLHF
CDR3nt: TGTGCCAGCAGCTTCGGCGATAATTCACCCCTCCACTTT

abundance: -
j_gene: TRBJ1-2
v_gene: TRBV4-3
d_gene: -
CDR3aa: CASNRGGGTNYGYTF
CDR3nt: TGCGCCAGCAACCGAGGGGGGGGCACTAACTATGGCTACACCTTC

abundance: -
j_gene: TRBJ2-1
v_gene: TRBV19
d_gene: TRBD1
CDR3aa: CASRPGQASSYNEQFF
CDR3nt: TGTGCCAGTAGACCGGGACAGGCGAGCTCCTACAATGAGCAGTTCTTC

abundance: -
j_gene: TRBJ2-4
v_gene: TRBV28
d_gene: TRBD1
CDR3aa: CASSSTGGKNIQYF
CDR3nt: TGTGCCAGCAGTTCAACAGGGGGGAAAAACATTCAGTACTTC

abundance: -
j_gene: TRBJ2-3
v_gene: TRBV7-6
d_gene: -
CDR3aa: CASSLAEGSGADTQYF
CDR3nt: TGTGCCAGCAGCTTAGCGGAGGGGTCGGGGGCAGATACGCAGTATTTT

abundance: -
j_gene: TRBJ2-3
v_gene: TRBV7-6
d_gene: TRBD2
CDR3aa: CASSPHPSRLAALHTQYF
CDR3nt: TGTGCCAGCAGCCCACACCCCTCAAGACTAGCGGCGCTCCATACGCAGTATTTT

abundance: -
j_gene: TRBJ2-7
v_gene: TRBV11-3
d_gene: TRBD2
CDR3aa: CASSLEGTSSGGSYEQYF
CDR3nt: TGTGCCAGCAGCTTAGAGGGGACTAGCAGTGGGGGCTCCTACGAGCAGTACTTC

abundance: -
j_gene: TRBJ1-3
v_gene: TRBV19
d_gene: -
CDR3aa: CASSGGQTSGNTIYF
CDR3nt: TGTGCCAGTAGTGGCGGGCAAACCTCTGGAAACACCATATATTTT

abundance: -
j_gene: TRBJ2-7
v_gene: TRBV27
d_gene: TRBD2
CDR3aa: CASSLSRGERYEQYF
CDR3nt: TGTGCCAGCAGTTTATCTCGGGGGGAGCGCTACGAGCAGTACTTC

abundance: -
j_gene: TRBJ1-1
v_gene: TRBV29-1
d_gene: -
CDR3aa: CSVGGLRAEAFF
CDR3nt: TGCAGCGTTGGAGGGCTGAGGGCCGAAGCTTTCTTT

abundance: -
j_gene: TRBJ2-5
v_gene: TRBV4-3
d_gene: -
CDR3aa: CASSPRVRGSGETQYF
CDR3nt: TGCGCCAGCAGCCCGAGGGTCCGGGGTAGTGGCGAGACCCAGTACTTC

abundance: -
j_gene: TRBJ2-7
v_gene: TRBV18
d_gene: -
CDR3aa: CASSPDSRGEQYF
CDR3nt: TGTGCCAGCTCACCGGACTCGAGAGGAGAGCAGTACTTC

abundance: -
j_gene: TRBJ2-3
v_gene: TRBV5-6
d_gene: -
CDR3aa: CASSLGGGSSTDTQYF
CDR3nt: TGTGCCAGCAGCTTAGGTGGAGGTTCTAGCACAGATACGCAGTATTTT

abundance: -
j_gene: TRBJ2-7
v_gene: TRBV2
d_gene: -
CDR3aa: CASSKFRPAGRLGEQYF
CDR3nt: TGTGCCAGCAGTAAGTTCCGCCCAGCAGGGAGGTTGGGGGAGCAGTACTTC

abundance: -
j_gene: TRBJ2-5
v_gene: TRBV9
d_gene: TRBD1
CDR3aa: CASSVETGDLETQYF
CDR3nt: TGTGCCAGCAGCGTCGAGACAGGGGATTTGGAGACCCAGTACTTC

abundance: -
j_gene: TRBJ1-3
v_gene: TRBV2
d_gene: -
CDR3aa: CASSEQGTGNTIYF
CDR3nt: TGTGCCAGCAGTGAGCAGGGTACTGGAAACACCATATATTTT

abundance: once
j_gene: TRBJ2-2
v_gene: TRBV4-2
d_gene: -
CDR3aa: CASSLDSNTGELFF
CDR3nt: TGTGCCAGCAGCCTTGACTCGAACACCGGGGAGCTGTTTTTT

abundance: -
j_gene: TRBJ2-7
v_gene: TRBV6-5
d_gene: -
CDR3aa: CASSNPGKLPYEQYF
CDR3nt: TGTGCCAGCAGCAACCCGGGGAAGTTGCCCTACGAGCAGTACTTC

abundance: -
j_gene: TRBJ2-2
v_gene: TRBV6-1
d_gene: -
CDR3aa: CASSEWGSGGELFF
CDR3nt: TGTGCCAGCAGTGAATGGGGGTCGGGCGGGGAGCTGTTTTTT

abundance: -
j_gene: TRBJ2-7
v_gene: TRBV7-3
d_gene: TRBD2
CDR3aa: CASSRTSNEQYF
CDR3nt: TGTGCCAGCAGCAGGACTAGTAACGAGCAGTACTTC